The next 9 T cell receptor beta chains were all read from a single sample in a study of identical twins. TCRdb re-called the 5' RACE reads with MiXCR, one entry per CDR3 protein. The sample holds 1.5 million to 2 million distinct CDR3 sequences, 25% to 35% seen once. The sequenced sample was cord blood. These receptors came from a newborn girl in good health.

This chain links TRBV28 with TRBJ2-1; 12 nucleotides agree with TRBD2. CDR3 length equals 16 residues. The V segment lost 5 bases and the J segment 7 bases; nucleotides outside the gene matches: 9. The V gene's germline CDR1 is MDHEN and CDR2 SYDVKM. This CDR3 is CASSRPSSGRGNEQFF. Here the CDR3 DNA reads TGTGCCAGCAGTAGACCATCTAGCGGGAGGGGAAATGAGCAGTTCTTC.

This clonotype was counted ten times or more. The CDR3 protein is CASSLSGIEQFF. CDR3 in DNA: TGTGCCAGCAGCCTTAGCGGGATTGAGCAGTTCTTC. J is TRBJ2-1 and V is TRBV14, with 8 bases lining up with TRBD2. Losses at the gene ends were 4 bases for V and 9 bases for J; bases not matched to a gene: 2. CDR3 length: 12 amino acids. From germline, CDR1 is SGHDN and CDR2 FVKESK.

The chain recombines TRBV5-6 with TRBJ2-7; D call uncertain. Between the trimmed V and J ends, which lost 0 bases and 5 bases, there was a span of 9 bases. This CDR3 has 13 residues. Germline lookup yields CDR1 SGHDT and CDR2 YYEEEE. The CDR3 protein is CASSLVLSDEQYF. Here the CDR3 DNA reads TGTGCCAGCAGCTTGGTCTTGTCGGACGAGCAGTACTTC.

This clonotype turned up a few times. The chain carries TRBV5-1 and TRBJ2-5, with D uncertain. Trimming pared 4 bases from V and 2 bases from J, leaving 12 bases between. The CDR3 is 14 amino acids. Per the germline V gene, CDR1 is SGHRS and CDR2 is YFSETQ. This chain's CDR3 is CASSLGRNQETQYF. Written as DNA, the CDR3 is TGCGCCAGCAGCCTCGGACGGAATCAAGAGACCCAGTACTTC.

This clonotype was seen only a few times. The CDR3 sequence is CASSQFRGDEQYF. The CDR3 DNA reads as TGTGCCAGCAGCCAATTTCGGGGGGACGAGCAGTACTTC. The chain links TRBV4-2 to TRBJ2-7, with 7 bases that match TRBD2. V was clipped by 2 bases and J by 5 bases; unmatched bases: 3. There are 13 residues in the CDR3. Looked up from germline, CDR1 is LGHNA and CDR2 is YNFKEQ.

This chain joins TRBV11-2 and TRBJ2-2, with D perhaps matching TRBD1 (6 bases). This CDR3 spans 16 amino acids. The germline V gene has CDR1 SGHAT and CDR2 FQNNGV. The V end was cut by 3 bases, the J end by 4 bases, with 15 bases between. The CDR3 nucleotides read TGTGCCAGCAGCTTCAACTGGATAGGGGGCACCGGGGAGCTGTTTTTT. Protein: CASSFNWIGGTGELFF. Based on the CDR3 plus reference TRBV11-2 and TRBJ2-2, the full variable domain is EAGVAQSPRYKIIEKRQSVAFWCNPISGHATLYWYQQILGQGPKLLIQFQNNGVVDDSQLPKDRFSAERLKGVDSTLKIQPAKLEDSAVYLCASSFNWIGGTGELFFGEGSRLTVL.

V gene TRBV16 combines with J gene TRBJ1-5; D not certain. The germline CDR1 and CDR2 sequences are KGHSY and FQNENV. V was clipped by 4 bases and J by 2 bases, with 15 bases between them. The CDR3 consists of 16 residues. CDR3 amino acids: CASSRLDPRGNQPQHF. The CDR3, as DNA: TGTGCCAGCAGCCGCCTCGACCCCAGAGGCAATCAGCCCCAGCATTTT.

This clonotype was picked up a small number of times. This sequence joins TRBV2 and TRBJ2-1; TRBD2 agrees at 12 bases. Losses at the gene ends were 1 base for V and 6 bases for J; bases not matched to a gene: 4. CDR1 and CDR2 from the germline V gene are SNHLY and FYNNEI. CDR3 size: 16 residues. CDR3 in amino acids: CASSEGLAGDSNEQFF. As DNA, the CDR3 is TGTGCCAGCAGTGAAGGACTAGCGGGAGACTCCAATGAGCAGTTCTTC.

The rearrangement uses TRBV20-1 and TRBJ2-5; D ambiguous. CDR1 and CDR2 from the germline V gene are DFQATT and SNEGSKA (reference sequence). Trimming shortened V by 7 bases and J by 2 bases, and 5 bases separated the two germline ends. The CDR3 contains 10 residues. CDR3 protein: CSGLQETQYF. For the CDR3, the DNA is TGCAGTGGGTTGCAAGAGACCCAGTACTTC.